A selection of T cell receptor beta chains follows, all from one sample in a study of blood T cell repertoires in COVID-19. Libraries were prepared by immunoSEQ multiplex PCR; TCRdb keeps only in-frame clonotypes and omits some of them. The sample records about 74,000 clones, more than 70% being singletons. Sequencing was performed on peripheral blood. The receptors derive from a man aged 45 to 65 with active COVID-19. The CDR3 runs from the conserved cysteine through the conserved F or W. Fields, in order: V gene, D gene, J gene, clone size, CDR3 protein, CDR3 DNA. D genes are given only for firm matches. Expanded clones get a size class; other rows say once, few or many, or leave the size out.

V: TRBV5-1; D: TRBD2; J: TRBJ2-7; size: NA; CDR3: CASSSTTSVPYEQYF; DNA: TGCGCCAGCAGCTCAACTACTAGCGTACCTTACGAGCAGTACTTC
V: TRBV5-6; D: NA; J: TRBJ1-5; size: once; CDR3: CASSTKTVGGNQPQHF; DNA: TGTGCCAGCAGCACAAAAACGGTGGGCGGCAATCAGCCCCAGCATTTT
V: TRBV18; D: NA; J: TRBJ2-5; size: NA; CDR3: CASFQVPREGTRPGTQYF; DNA: TGTGCCAGCTTCCAGGTCCCTCGCGAAGGAACCCGGCCAGGGACCCAGTACTTC
V: TRBV5-1; D: TRBD1; J: TRBJ1-2; size: once; CDR3: CASSSTGGEWDGYTF; DNA: TGCGCCAGCAGCTCGACAGGGGGCGAGTGGGATGGCTACACCTTC
V: TRBV14; D: TRBD2; J: TRBJ2-1; size: once; CDR3: CATQGPSGVLLYNEQFF; DNA: TGTGCCACCCAGGGCCCTAGCGGGGTTCTACTATACAATGAGCAGTTCTTC
V: TRBV6-2/TRBV6-3; D: NA; J: TRBJ2-2; size: NA; CDR3: CASSYPMRTGELFF; DNA: TGTGCCAGCAGTTATCCAATGCGGACCGGGGAGCTGTTTTTT
V: TRBV7-2; D: TRBD1; J: TRBJ1-1; size: NA; CDR3: CASSLTGATEAFF; DNA: TGTGCCAGCAGCCTAACAGGGGCCACTGAAGCTTTCTTT
V: TRBV2; D: NA; J: TRBJ1-6; size: few; CDR3: CASSRSRNSPLHF; DNA: TGTGCCAGCAGTCGGAGCCGAAATTCACCCCTCCACTTT
V: TRBV7-2; D: TRBD1; J: TRBJ2-2; size: NA; CDR3: CASSLDGDRGGTGELFF; DNA: TGTGCCAGCAGCTTAGATGGGGACAGGGGGGGCACCGGGGAGCTGTTTTTT
V: TRBV21-1; D: NA; J: TRBJ2-1; size: NA; CDR3: CANLTGEVYNEQFF; DNA: TGTGCCAACCTGACAGGGGAGGTCTACAATGAGCAGTTCTTC
V: TRBV29-1; D: TRBD1; J: TRBJ2-7; size: NA; CDR3: CSVAGVDRGPPYEQYF; DNA: TGCAGCGTTGCCGGGGTGGACAGGGGGCCACCCTACGAGCAGTACTTC
V: TRBV2; D: TRBD2; J: TRBJ2-5; size: NA; CDR3: CASRGTAGRGTQYF; DNA: TGTGCCAGCAGGGGGACGGCGGGGAGGGGGACCCAGTACTTC
V: TRBV10-3; D: NA; J: TRBJ2-1; size: NA; CDR3: CAISDLRANEQFF; DNA: TGTGCCATCAGCGACTTACGAGCCAATGAGCAGTTCTTC
V: TRBV6-1; D: NA; J: TRBJ1-2; size: NA; CDR3: CASSEALSGNYGYTF; DNA: TGTGCCAGCAGTGAAGCGCTGTCAGGGAACTATGGCTACACCTTC
V: TRBV4-2; D: NA; J: TRBJ1-2; size: NA; CDR3: CASSQDWAGDYGYTF; DNA: TGTGCCAGCAGCCAAGATTGGGCAGGGGACTATGGCTACACCTTC
V: TRBV4-3; D: NA; J: TRBJ1-5; size: NA; CDR3: CASSQEPRSGPQHF; DNA: TGCGCCAGCAGCCAAGAACCCCGTTCGGGGCCCCAGCATTTT
V: TRBV10-3; D: TRBD1; J: TRBJ1-4; size: NA; CDR3: CAISETDRGREKLFF; DNA: TGTGCCATCAGTGAAACTGACAGGGGTCGAGAAAAACTGTTTTTT
V: TRBV6-5; D: NA; J: TRBJ1-1; size: NA; CDR3: CASSYLGRGNTEAFF; DNA: TGTGCCAGCAGTTACTTAGGGAGGGGAAACACTGAAGCTTTCTTT
V: TRBV7-9; D: NA; J: TRBJ2-1; size: NA; CDR3: CASTPGYSGVRARGVF; DNA: TGTGCCAGCACCCCAGGATACTCGGGAGTTCGCGCCCGCGGGGTCTTC
V: TRBV6-1; D: TRBD1; J: TRBJ1-2; size: NA; CDR3: CASSEAPRQGLYGYTF; DNA: TGTGCCAGCAGTGAAGCCCCCCGACAGGGACTTTATGGCTACACCTTC
V: TRBV29-1; D: NA; J: TRBJ2-1; size: NA; CDR3: CSVGGEDRSSYNEQFF; DNA: TGCAGCGTTGGGGGAGAAGACAGGAGCTCCTACAATGAGCAGTTCTTC
V: TRBV18; D: TRBD2; J: TRBJ2-2; size: NA; CDR3: CASSPASGGTGELFF; DNA: TGTGCCAGCTCACCGGCTAGCGGGGGGACCGGGGAGCTGTTTTTT
V: TRBV6-5; D: NA; J: TRBJ1-6; size: NA; CDR3: CASRDSALGNSPLHF; DNA: TGTGCCAGCAGAGACTCCGCACTTGGTAATTCACCCCTCCACTTT
V: TRBV15; D: NA; J: TRBJ2-7; size: NA; CDR3: CATSRDSGYEQYF; DNA: TGTGCCACCAGCAGAGATTCAGGGTACGAGCAGTACTTC
V: TRBV19; D: TRBD1; J: TRBJ1-1; size: NA; CDR3: CASKSVDRVGTEAFF; DNA: TGTGCCAGTAAAAGTGTCGACAGGGTGGGCACTGAAGCTTTCTTT
V: TRBV11-2; D: TRBD1; J: TRBJ2-1; size: NA; CDR3: CASSRIQGVGEQFF; DNA: TGTGCCAGCAGCCGGATTCAGGGGGTAGGGGAGCAGTTCTTC
V: TRBV12-5; D: TRBD1; J: TRBJ1-2; size: NA; CDR3: CASGLLLTRRDRGAYGYTF; DNA: TGTGCTAGTGGTTTGCTCCTAACCCGCCGGGACAGGGGGGCCTATGGCTACACCTTC
V: TRBV9; D: NA; J: TRBJ2-2; size: NA; CDR3: CASSVQNTGELFF; DNA: TGTGCCAGCAGCGTACAGAACACCGGGGAGCTGTTTTTT
V: TRBV18; D: NA; J: TRBJ2-1; size: once; CDR3: CASSPEVRSNEQFF; DNA: TGTGCCAGCTCACCGGAAGTCAGGTCCAATGAGCAGTTCTTC
V: TRBV10-2; D: NA; J: TRBJ2-6; size: NA; CDR3: CASRPLLGDQTGANVLTF; DNA: TGCGCCAGCAGGCCTCTGTTAGGGGATCAGACTGGGGCCAACGTCCTGACTTTC
V: TRBV18; D: NA; J: TRBJ2-3; size: NA; CDR3: CASSRRLDVDTQYF; DNA: TGTGCCAGCTCACGGAGACTAGATGTCGATACGCAGTATTTT
V: TRBV7-9; D: NA; J: TRBJ2-4; size: NA; CDR3: CASSLVGLGDIQYF; DNA: TGTGCCAGCAGCTTAGTAGGGTTAGGGGACATTCAGTACTTC
V: TRBV3-1/TRBV3-2; D: NA; J: TRBJ2-3; size: NA; CDR3: CASSPRGPRGTDTQYF; DNA: TGTGCCAGCAGCCCTAGGGGCCCCCGAGGTACAGATACGCAGTATTTT
V: TRBV2; D: NA; J: TRBJ2-7; size: NA; CDR3: CASNPAGYEQYF; DNA: TGTGCCAGCAATCCAGCGGGCTACGAGCAGTACTTC
V: TRBV2; D: TRBD2; J: TRBJ2-1; size: NA; CDR3: CASSVGGRASDEQFF; DNA: TGTGCCAGCAGTGTAGGCGGGAGGGCCTCAGATGAGCAGTTCTTC
V: TRBV5-4; D: TRBD2; J: TRBJ2-7; size: NA; CDR3: CASSKAPSGGSSYEQYF; DNA: TGTGCCAGCAGCAAGGCCCCCAGCGGGGGCAGCTCCTACGAGCAGTACTTC
V: TRBV30; D: NA; J: TRBJ2-1; size: NA; CDR3: CACIDSSSYNEQFF; DNA: TGTGCCTGTATCGACTCAAGCTCCTACAATGAGCAGTTCTTC
V: TRBV5-4; D: NA; J: TRBJ2-3; size: NA; CDR3: CASSLGLGTDTQYF; DNA: TGTGCCAGCAGCTTGGGGCTGGGCACAGATACGCAGTATTTT
V: TRBV19; D: TRBD2; J: TRBJ2-2; size: NA; CDR3: CASNPLAGGYTGELFF; DNA: TGTGCCAGTAATCCACTAGCGGGAGGTTACACCGGGGAGCTGTTTTTT
V: TRBV6-6; D: NA; J: TRBJ2-5; size: NA; CDR3: CASSLRETQAQYF; DNA: TGTGCCAGCAGTCTTCGGGAGACGCAGGCCCAGTACTTC
V: TRBV6-6; D: TRBD2; J: TRBJ2-1; size: few; CDR3: CASSLTSGGNEQFF; DNA: TGTGCCAGCAGTCTGACTAGCGGGGGCAATGAGCAGTTCTTC
V: TRBV6-1; D: TRBD1; J: TRBJ1-5; size: few; CDR3: CASCDTPGQREHF; DNA: TGTGCCAGCTGTGACACGCCGGGACAGAGGGAGCATTTT
V: TRBV6-1; D: TRBD2; J: TRBJ2-1; size: NA; CDR3: CASSVLAGGGFDEQFF; DNA: TGTGCCAGCAGTGTATTAGCGGGGGGCGGGTTCGATGAGCAGTTCTTC
V: TRBV2; D: NA; J: TRBJ1-3; size: NA; CDR3: CASTNGGVKGGNTIYF; DNA: TGTGCCAGCACCAACGGAGGGGTAAAGGGTGGAAACACCATATATTTT
V: TRBV11-2; D: NA; J: TRBJ2-4; size: NA; CDR3: CASSPLRGRNIQYF; DNA: TGTGCCAGCAGCCCCCTCCGGGGAAGAAACATTCAGTACTTC
V: TRBV18; D: TRBD2; J: TRBJ2-7; size: once; CDR3: CASSPGLESKQYF; DNA: TGTGCCAGCTCACCGGGACTAGAAAGTAAGCAGTACTTC
V: TRBV5-1; D: TRBD1; J: TRBJ1-2; size: NA; CDR3: CASSSLPGQGAGGYTF; DNA: TGCGCCAGCAGCTCGTTACCGGGACAGGGGGCCGGTGGCTACACCTTC
V: TRBV5-1; D: NA; J: TRBJ2-1; size: NA; CDR3: CASSLEPGVYNEQFF; DNA: TGCGCCAGCAGCTTGGAGCCGGGAGTCTACAATGAGCAGTTCTTC
V: TRBV5-1; D: NA; J: TRBJ1-3; size: NA; CDR3: CASSLDFRGSGNTIYF; DNA: TGCGCCAGCAGCTTGGACTTCCGAGGCTCTGGAAACACCATATATTTT
V: TRBV12-3/TRBV12-4; D: NA; J: TRBJ2-3; size: NA; CDR3: CASSFWPAYTQYF; DNA: TGTGCCAGCAGTTTCTGGCCCGCTTATACGCAGTATTTT
V: TRBV4-2; D: NA; J: TRBJ2-1; size: once; CDR3: CASSQVISSNEQFF; DNA: TGTGCCAGCAGCCAAGTAATATCGTCCAATGAGCAGTTCTTC
V: TRBV5-1; D: NA; J: TRBJ2-1; size: NA; CDR3: CASVKVPEANEQFF; DNA: TGCGCCAGCGTAAAAGTACCGGAGGCCAATGAGCAGTTCTTC
V: TRBV5-1; D: TRBD2; J: TRBJ2-2; size: NA; CDR3: CASSPGGPETTGELFF; DNA: TGCGCCAGCAGCCCGGGAGGGCCGGAGACAACCGGGGAGCTGTTTTTT
V: TRBV2; D: TRBD1; J: TRBJ2-7; size: NA; CDR3: CASSGRQGAYEQYF; DNA: TGTGCCAGCAGTGGGCGTCAGGGGGCCTACGAGCAGTACTTC